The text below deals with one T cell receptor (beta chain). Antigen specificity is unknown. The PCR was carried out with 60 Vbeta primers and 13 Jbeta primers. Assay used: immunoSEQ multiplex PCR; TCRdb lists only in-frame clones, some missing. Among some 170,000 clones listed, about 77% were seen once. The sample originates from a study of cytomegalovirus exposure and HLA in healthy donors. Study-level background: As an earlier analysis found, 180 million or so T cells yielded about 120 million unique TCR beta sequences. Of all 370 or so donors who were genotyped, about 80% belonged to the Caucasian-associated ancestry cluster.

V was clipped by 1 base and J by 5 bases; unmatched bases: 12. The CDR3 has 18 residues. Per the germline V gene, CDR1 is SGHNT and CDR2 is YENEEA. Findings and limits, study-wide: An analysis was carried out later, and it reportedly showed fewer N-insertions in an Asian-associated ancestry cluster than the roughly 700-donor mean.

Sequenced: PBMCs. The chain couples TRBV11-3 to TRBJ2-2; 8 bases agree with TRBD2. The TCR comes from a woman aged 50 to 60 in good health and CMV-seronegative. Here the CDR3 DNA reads TGTGCCAGCAGCTTAGGACTCCTAGCGGGTCGGGAGACCGGGGAGCTGTTTTTT. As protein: CASSLGLLAGRETGELFF. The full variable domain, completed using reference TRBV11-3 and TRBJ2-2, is EAGVVQSPRYKIIEKKQPVAFWCNPISGHNTLYWYLQNLGQGPELLIRYENEEAVDDSQLPKDRFSAERLKGVDSTLKIQPAELGDSAVYLCASSLGLLAGRETGELFFGEGSRLTVL.